The clone carrying this T cell receptor beta chain was counted a few times. Its antigen remains unknown. After removal of 5 bases from V and 3 bases from J, the junction contained 10 bases not matched to a gene. Germline lookup yields CDR1 WNHNN and CDR2 SYGVQD (reference sequence). The CDR3 is 17 residues long. This record belongs to a study of cytomegalovirus exposure and HLA in healthy donors. Both 60 Vbeta primers and 13 Jbeta primers went into the PCR. This table comes from immunoSEQ multiplex PCR, and its TCRdb copy is limited to in-frame clones, with some not included. The top ten hold 1.2% of the sample, which has some 100,000 clones, 75% to 85% seen once. Study results and limitations: Later analysis suggested most CMV-associated TCR beta chains were HLA-restricted.

The origin of this receptor is a woman younger than 30 in good health and CMV-seronegative. The chain combines TRBV10-1 with TRBJ2-7; 13 bases agree with TRBD2. Sequencing was carried out using PBMCs. CDR3 bases: TGCGCCAGCAGTTGGGAGGGACTAGCGGGACTTAGCTACGAGCAGTACTTC. Translation: CASSWEGLAGLSYEQYF.